This T cell receptor beta chain was retrieved from a study of T cells in Graves' hyperthyroidism and ophthalmopathy. This clonotype was seen a few times. TCR beta CDR3 regions were amplified from RNA. An initial round of RT-PCR targeting the TCR CDR3 relied on the HTBI primer set. TCRdb itself ran the multiplex PCR reads through MiXCR, one entry per CDR3 protein. The repertoire has about 300,000 distinct CDR3 sequences, roughly 19% of them found once; the top ten carry about two fifths. This CDR3 has 16 amino acids. J was trimmed by 8 bases and V by 4 bases; bases with no gene match: 8. CDR1 KGHDR and CDR2 SFDVKD come from the germline V gene.

The sequencing sample was made of blood. This chain joins TRBV24-1 and TRBJ2-1, with TRBD2 matching over 12 bases. This receptor was taken from a man between 50 and 59 years old with Graves' ophthalmopathy. The CDR3 coding sequence is TGTGCCACCAGTGACTCGACTAGCGGGAGTATATATGAGCAGTTCTTC. It yields the protein CATSDSTSGSIYEQFF.